This T cell receptor (beta chain) is drawn from a study of T cells in Graves' hyperthyroidism and ophthalmopathy. Overall study findings and caveats: Ophthalmopathy prediction by the model preceded onset by a median about 6.8 months. Researchers report that a 13 V-J model separated ophthalmopathy from stable hyperthyroidism.

Stable Graves' hyperthyroidism meant no ophthalmopathy progression within 18 months. Uncontrolled infection, other autoimmune disease, pregnancy and lactation each barred patients from inclusion. The source material, RNA transcripts, was used to amplify TCR beta CDR3 regions. With the HTBI primer set, the TCR CDR3 went through a first round of RT-PCR. MiXCR, run by TCRdb on the multiplex PCR reads, gives a single entry per CDR3 protein. The sample has approximately 520,000 distinct CDR3 sequences; about a fifth are singletons. The sample holds many counts of this clonotype. Its target is not known. The clonotype was recovered from a man aged 18-30 years with Graves' hyperthyroidism. Input material: blood.

Here the CDR3 DNA reads TGTGCCAGCAGCTTGATGGAGGGGGCTAACTATGGCTACACCTTC. Its protein is CASSLMEGANYGYTF. V gene TRBV3-1 combines with J gene TRBJ1-2; D possibly corresponds to TRBD1 (6 bases). The V end was cut by 5 bases, the J end by 0 bases, with 13 bases between. The CDR3 spans 15 residues. Germline-derived CDR1 and CDR2 are LGHDT and YNNKEL (reference sequence).